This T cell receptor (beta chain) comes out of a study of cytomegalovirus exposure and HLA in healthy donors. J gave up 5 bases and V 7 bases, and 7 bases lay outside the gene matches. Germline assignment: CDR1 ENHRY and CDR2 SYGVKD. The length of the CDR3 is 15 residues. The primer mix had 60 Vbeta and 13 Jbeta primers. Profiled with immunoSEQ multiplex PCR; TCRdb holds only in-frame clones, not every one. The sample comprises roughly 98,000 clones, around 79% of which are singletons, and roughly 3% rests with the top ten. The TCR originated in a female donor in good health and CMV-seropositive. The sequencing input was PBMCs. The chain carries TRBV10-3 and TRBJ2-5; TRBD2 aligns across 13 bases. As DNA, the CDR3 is TGTGCCATCACTGCAAGACTAGCGGGAGGTGAGACCCAGTACTTC. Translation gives CAITARLAGGETQYF.